This TCR beta chain came from a study of CD8+ T cells in alopecia areata. The CDR3 is 9 residues long, counting both termini. In germline, CDR1 is MNHEY, CDR2 SMNVEV (reference sequence). Isolated RNA was reverse transcribed into cDNA used as the sequencing template. The table came from immunoSEQ multiplex PCR; TCRdb's copy has only in-frame clones and leaves some out. The repertoire includes 150,000 to 250,000 clones, roughly three fifths of them detected once, and about 3.5% sits in the top ten. Overall study findings and caveats: Besides other cells, scalp samples also yield sequences of resident alphabeta T cells from normal skin. Uncertainty about whether baseline CD8+ expansion is linked to response remains, with one nonresponder.

This clone occurred a few times. Its antigen is unidentified. The missing conserved phenylalanine or tryptophan at the end of this CDR3 makes a read error likely. Because the CDR3's place on the DNA is in doubt, the DNA is left out and the CDR3 is given as listed by TCRdb. Treatment described: oral pan-JAK inhibitor, 5-10 mg twice daily. Alopecia areata patients provided lesional scalp punch biopsies and peripheral blood. The receptor comes from a human donor with alopecia areata. The rearrangement joins TRBV27 to TRBJ2-7; the D call in the table, TRBD2, was not verified against the DNA. The sequencing used CD4+ T cells sorted from blood, collected at week 4, from a patient treated with tofacitinib. The chain's CDR3 is CASSPRSTN.